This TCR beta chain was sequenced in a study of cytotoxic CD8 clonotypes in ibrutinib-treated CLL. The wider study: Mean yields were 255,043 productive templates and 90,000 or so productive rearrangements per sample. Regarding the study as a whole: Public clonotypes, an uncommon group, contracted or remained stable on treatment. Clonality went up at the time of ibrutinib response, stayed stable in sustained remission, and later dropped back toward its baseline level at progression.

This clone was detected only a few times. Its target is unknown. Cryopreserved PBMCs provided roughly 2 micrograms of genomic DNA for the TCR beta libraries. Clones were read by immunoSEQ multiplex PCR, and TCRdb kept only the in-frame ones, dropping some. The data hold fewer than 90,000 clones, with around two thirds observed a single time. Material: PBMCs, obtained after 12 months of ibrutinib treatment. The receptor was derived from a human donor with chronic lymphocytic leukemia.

This chain's CDR3 is CASSESGGARQPQHF. As DNA, the CDR3 is TGCGCCAGCAGTGAGTCTGGGGGGGCGCGGCAGCCCCAGCATTTT. The chain couples TRBV10-2 to TRBJ1-5; D may be TRBD1 (6 bases). With 0 bases removed from V and 7 bases from J, the gap between germline ends came to 13 bases. The CDR3 totals 15 residues. Per germline, CDR1 WSHSY and CDR2 SAAADI.